This T cell receptor beta chain was recorded in a study of CD8+CD57+ T cells in acquired aplastic anemia. Study-level information: Recorded DNA amounts for sorted CD4+ and CD8+ cells had an average of approximately 3 ug. Study-level findings and limits: Roughly 30 sequences, all CD8+ CDR3, were shared between patients and controls.

This clonotype was found many times. As yet, its antigen is unknown. The V end lost 1 base, the J end lost 10 bases, and 19 bases lay between the germline ends. The CDR3 sequence is 16 residues long. Per germline, CDR1 LNHDA and CDR2 SQIVND (reference sequence). Genomic DNA templated the TCR beta VDJ and CDR3 profiling. TCRdb independently ran MiXCR on the reads; one entry per CDR3 protein. This repertoire shows 150,000 to 200,000 distinct CDR3 sequences, roughly 47% found once; its top ten account for around 0.96%. The sequencing input was sorted CD4+, CD8+, or CD8+CD57+ T cells (not recorded which) from PBMCs. The source of this sequence is a human donor in good health. V and J are TRBV19 and TRBJ1-4; TRBD1 might be the D (5 bases). The CDR3 DNA follows: TGTGCCAGTAGTATAGGCCCGGCCGGGGCAGTGGGAAAACTGTTTTTT. Residues: CASSIGPAGAVGKLFF.